The subject of this entry is one T cell receptor beta chain. Its antigen is currently unknown. Some clones are missing from TCRdb's copy, which holds only in-frame ones; the method was immunoSEQ multiplex PCR. The sample yields 200,000 or so clones, 80% to 95% seen once. The data stem from a study of T cell responses to AZD1222 COVID-19 vaccine. Broader study findings: The breadth and depth of Spike-specific TCRs increased once two AZD1222 doses had been given. Recipients of AZD1222 seropositive at baseline numbered only 6 or 7. Donors were largely white British and mainly female; clonal diversity was possibly underestimated. There were vaccine-associated CD4 TCRs across spike, dominant at 160-218 and 743-854.

This CDR3 has 11 amino acids. Trimming pared 7 bases from V and 7 bases from J, leaving 8 bases between. Germline V gene sequence: CDR1 MNHEY, CDR2 SVGAGI. The chain recombines TRBV6-5 with TRBJ2-1; D uncertain. The clonotype originates from an adult who received the AZD1222 COVID-19 vaccine. The specimen was peripheral blood, collected 28 days after the second AZD1222 dose. The CDR3 region is CASNSVNEQFF. In DNA, the CDR3 is TGTGCCAGCAATTCCGTAAATGAGCAGTTCTTC.